This TCR beta chain was recovered during a study of blood T cell repertoires in COVID-19. Only in-frame clones appear in the TCRdb table, and some are missing; sequencing was by immunoSEQ multiplex PCR. This table holds some 140,000 clones, 83% found once. Germline loops: CDR1 LNHDA, CDR2 SQIVND (reference sequence). CDR3 size: 13 residues. J was trimmed by 7 bases and V by 7 bases; bases with no gene match: 4. The chain has TRBV19 and TRBJ2-1, with TRBD2 matching 10 bases. This TCR was recovered from an older woman with COVID-19, enrolled during active disease. The sample was peripheral blood. This CDR3 is CASKSSGSNEQFF. CDR3 DNA: TGTGCCAGTAAATCTAGCGGGAGTAATGAGCAGTTCTTC.